The 14 T cell receptor beta chains below were found in one sample sequenced in a study of T cells in Graves' hyperthyroidism and ophthalmopathy. Using RNA transcripts as the source, TCR beta CDR3 regions were amplified. HTBI primers were used for first-round RT-PCR of the TCR CDR3. TCRdb redid the calling of the multiplex PCR reads with MiXCR, one entry per CDR3 protein. The table lists 96,000 or so distinct CDR3 sequences, 51% of them singletons. Sequencing input: blood. These receptors originate from a woman in her thirties or forties with Graves' hyperthyroidism.

The chain uses TRBV20-1 and TRBJ2-5; D is undetermined. The CDR3 loop spans 11 amino acids. V shed 3 bases and J shed 5 bases, with 7 bases lying between them. Per germline, CDR1 DFQATT and CDR2 SNEGSKA (reference sequence). CDR3: CSARIPETQYF. Here the CDR3 DNA reads TGCAGTGCTAGGATCCCCGAGACCCAGTACTTC.

This clonotype came up a few times. V gene TRBV6-5 combines with J gene TRBJ2-7; TRBD1 aligns across 8 bases. There are 13 residues in the CDR3. Per germline, CDR1 MNHEY and CDR2 SVGAGI. J lost 4 bases, V lost 9 bases, and 8 bases had no gene match. CDR3 loop: CASGTGGLYEQYF. The CDR3 DNA is TGTGCCAGTGGGACAGGCGGTCTATACGAGCAGTACTTC.

The chain couples TRBV7-2 to TRBJ2-2, with TRBD2 matching over 11 bases. The V gene end was trimmed by 3 bases and the J gene end by 6 bases; junction bases not matched to a gene: 9. CDR3 length: 17 amino acids. Per germline, CDR1 SGHTA and CDR2 FQGNSA. The CDR3 spells CASSFTSGRGIAGELFF. The CDR3 nucleotides read TGTGCCAGCAGCTTCACTAGCGGGAGAGGGATCGCCGGGGAGCTGTTTTTT.

This clonotype showed up just a few times. Mismatch with germline at one junction end may stem from a read error. The gene calls are TRBV6-1 and TRBJ1-1; TRBD1 agrees at 11 bases. CDR1 is MNHNS and CDR2 is SASEGT in the germline V gene. CDR3 size: 16 residues. The CDR3 DNA follows: TGTGCCAGCACCGACAGAGGTCGGACAGGGGGCACTGAACCTTTCTTT. Translated: CASTDRGRTGGTEPFF.

V gene TRBV29-1 combines with J gene TRBJ2-7; TRBD2 matches 12 bases. From germline, CDR1 is SQVTM and CDR2 ANQGSEA. There are 14 residues in the CDR3. The CDR3 bases are TGCAGTGTCTCCCTAGCGGGAGGGGTGGGCGAGCAGTACTTC. The encoded protein is CSVSLAGGVGEQYF.

This clonotype has more than one count but fewer than ten. This chain connects TRBV20-1 to TRBJ2-7, with 14 bases identical to TRBD2. The germline gives CDR1 DFQATT, CDR2 SNEGSKA (reference sequence). The CDR3 loop spans 18 amino acids. Losses at the gene ends were 3 bases for V and 4 bases for J; bases not matched to a gene: 14. Written as DNA, the CDR3 is TGCAGTGCTAGGGCCGGACTAGCGGGAGGAGTATTGGTTTACGAGCAGTACTTC. Translation: CSARAGLAGGVLVYEQYF.

The chain couples TRBV10-3 to TRBJ2-2; either TRBD1 or TRBD2 may supply D (5 bases each). Germline CDR1 ENHRY, CDR2 SYGVKD. The CDR3 covers 15 residues. V lost 6 bases and J 0 bases, leaving 11 bases between the germline ends. The CDR3 protein is CAIRGRPANTGELFF. The CDR3 DNA reads TGTGCCATCAGGGGACGGCCGGCGAACACCGGGGAGCTGTTTTTT.

This clonotype showed up many times. This chain links TRBV5-1 with TRBJ2-5; TRBD2 might be the D (6 bases). Trimming removed 6 bases from V and 0 bases from J, with 12 bases in between. The CDR3 length is 14 residues. The germline V gene encodes CDR1 SGHRS and CDR2 YFSETQ. CDR3 sequence: CASKPTSYQETQYF. CDR3 sequence (DNA): TGCGCCAGCAAACCAACTAGCTACCAAGAGACCCAGTACTTC. The entire variable domain, with the rest obtained from reference TRBV5-1 and TRBJ2-5, is as follows: KAGVTQTPRYLIKTRGQQVTLSCSPISGHRSVSWYQQTPGQGLQFLFEYFSETQRNKGNFPGRFSGRQFSNSRSEMNVSTLELGDSALYLCASKPTSYQETQYFGPGTRLLVL.

V and J are TRBV11-3 and TRBJ2-5; D possibly corresponds to TRBD1 (5 bases). This CDR3 contains 13 residues. Germline-derived CDR1 and CDR2 are SGHNT and YENEEA. V was clipped by 6 bases and J by 9 bases, with 17 bases between them. The DNA for the CDR3 is TGTGCCAGCAGTTTCAGGGATGGGCAGCCCCAGTACTTC. Translating it yields CASSFRDGQPQYF.

This sequence joins TRBV5-1 and TRBJ2-7; 9 bases align to TRBD1. This CDR3 has 15 amino acids. Germline trimming cut 3 bases from V and 5 bases from J; bases unmatched to any gene: 9. Germline values: CDR1 SGHRS, CDR2 YFSETQ. The CDR3, as DNA: TGCGCCAGCAGCTCCACAGGGGGCGCGGGTGACGAGCAGTACTTC. It specifies CASSSTGGAGDEQYF.

The V gene is TRBV7-3, the J gene TRBJ2-7; 9 bases are a match to TRBD1. V lost 6 bases to trimming and J lost 3 bases; unmatched junction nucleotides: 9. CDR1 and CDR2 from the germline V gene are SGHTA and FQGTGA. The CDR3 contains 15 residues. Here the CDR3 reads CASSLGQGDFYEQYF. The DNA of the CDR3 is TGTGCCAGCAGTTTGGGACAGGGAGACTTCTACGAGCAGTACTTC. Full variable domain (missing parts from reference TRBV7-3 and TRBJ2-7): GAGVSQTPSNKVTEKGKYVELRCDPISGHTALYWYRQSLGQGPEFLIYFQGTGAADDSGLPNDRFFAVRPEGSVSTLKIQRTERGDSAVYLCASSLGQGDFYEQYFGPGTRLTVT.

In this sample, this clonotype turned up many times. The chain links TRBV15 to TRBJ2-5, with a tentative D call TRBD1 (6 bases). The CDR3 is 16 amino acids. The V gene lost 0 bases and the J gene lost 2 bases, with 13 bases spanning the gap. CDR1 is LNHNV, CDR2 YYDKDF, per germline (reference sequence). CDR3 residues: CATSRDRAGEQETQYF. The CDR3 DNA is TGTGCCACCAGCAGAGATAGGGCAGGGGAGCAAGAGACCCAGTACTTC.

Concerning this clonotype itself: This may be a read error: a much more frequent sequence differs by one nucleotide. The rearrangement uses TRBV5-8 and TRBJ1-4, with TRBD1 matching 7 bases. The V gene's germline CDR1 is SGHTS and CDR2 YDEGEE. CDR3 length equals 16 residues. The CDR3, as DNA: TGTGCCAGCAGCGCGGAAACAGGGGCCCATAATGAAAAACTGCTTTTT. It is translated as CASSAETGAHNEKLLF.

This clonotype was recorded at least ten times. The chain employs TRBV10-2 and TRBJ2-5; 10 nucleotides align to TRBD2. The J segment lost 5 bases and the V segment lost 10 bases, leaving 13 bases of the junction unmatched. Germline CDR1 WSHSY, CDR2 SAAADI. The length of the CDR3 is 15 residues. CDR3: CATRASGGPTETQYF. The CDR3 DNA sequence: TGCGCCACCAGGGCTAGCGGGGGCCCCACGGAGACCCAGTACTTC.